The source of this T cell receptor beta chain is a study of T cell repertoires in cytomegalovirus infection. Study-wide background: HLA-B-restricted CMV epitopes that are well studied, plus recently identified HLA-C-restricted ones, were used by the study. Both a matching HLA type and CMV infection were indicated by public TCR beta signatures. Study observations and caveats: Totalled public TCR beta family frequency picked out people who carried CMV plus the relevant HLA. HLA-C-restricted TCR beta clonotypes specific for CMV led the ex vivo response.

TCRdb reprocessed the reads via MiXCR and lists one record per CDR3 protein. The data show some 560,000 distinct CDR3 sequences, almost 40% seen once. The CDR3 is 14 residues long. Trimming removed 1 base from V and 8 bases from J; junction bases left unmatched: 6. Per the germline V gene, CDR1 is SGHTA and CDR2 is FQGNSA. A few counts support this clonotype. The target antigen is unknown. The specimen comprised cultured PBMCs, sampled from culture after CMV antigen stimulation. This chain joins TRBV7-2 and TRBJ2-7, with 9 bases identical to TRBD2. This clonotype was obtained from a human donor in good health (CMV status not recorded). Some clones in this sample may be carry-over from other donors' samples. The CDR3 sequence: CASSLDLAGGQQYF. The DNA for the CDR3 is TGTGCCAGCAGCTTAGACCTGGCGGGGGGGCAGCAGTACTTC.